This T cell receptor beta chain was captured by sequencing in a study of blood T cell repertoires in COVID-19. The CDR3 length is 14 residues. V lost 0 bases and J lost 3, with 10 bases in between. The V gene's germline CDR1 is SGHDT and CDR2 YYEEEE. Original data processing: Amplifying reference gene primers gave estimates of nucleated cell counts. The data were produced by immunoSEQ multiplex PCR, yet TCRdb's version contains in-frame clones alone and is incomplete. V, J and clone size were drawn from that table, and D and trimming were deduced from the DNA. The repertoire holds 25,000 to 35,000 clones, with about 88% as singletons.

This TCR derives from a human donor in a cohort sampled during active COVID-19. The donor label of this sample is uncertain. The gene calls are TRBV5-6 and TRBJ2-7; D perhaps matches TRBD2 (6 bases). The sequenced material came from peripheral blood. The CDR3 DNA follows: TGTGCCAGCAGCTTGGGCGGGGATTTCTACGAGCAGTACTTC. Amino acid sequence: CASSLGGDFYEQYF.